These 21 T cell receptor beta chains originate from one sample sequenced in a study of Graves' ophthalmopathy and Graves' hyperthyroidism. Amplified TCR beta CDR3 regions were obtained using RNA transcripts as template. First-round RT-PCR employed HTBI primers, with a second-round multiplex PCR after it. TCRdb reanalysed the multiplex PCR reads using MiXCR and keeps one entry per CDR3 protein. This repertoire shows approximately 210,000 distinct CDR3 sequences, around 30% found once; its top ten account for approximately 9.6%. Sequencing input: peripheral blood. These receptors were obtained from a man aged 45-65 years with Graves' ophthalmopathy.

This clonotype showed up just a few times. The chain joins TRBV12-3 or TRBV12-4 to TRBJ2-7; no firm D call. Trimming took off 6 bases at V and 2 bases at J, with 11 bases between the two ends. The CDR3 length is 13 residues. Here the CDR3 DNA reads TGTGCCAGCAGCCCAAGTTGGGCCTACGAGCAGTACTTC. This encodes CASSPSWAYEQYF.

This clonotype was found many times. This chain links TRBV10-1 with TRBJ2-6; unclear D gene. The germline CDR1 and CDR2 sequences are WNHNN and SYGVQD (reference sequence). The length of the CDR3 is 19 residues. V was shortened by 0 bases and J by 0 bases, with 15 bases between the two germline ends. The CDR3 coding sequence is TGCGCCAGCAGTGAGTCGGTAAGGGTGGGAATCTCTGGGGCCAACGTCCTGACTTTC. This codes for CASSESVRVGISGANVLTF.

The table lists this clonotype with many counts. The CDR3 here is CASSQDGAGANVLTF. The CDR3 bases are TGCGCCAGCAGCCAAGATGGTGCTGGGGCCAACGTCCTGACTTTC. The chain carries TRBV4-3 and TRBJ2-6; D remains ambiguous. The ends were cut back, 0 bases at V and 2 bases at J, with 5 bases in the middle. The CDR3 loop spans 15 amino acids. Germline CDR1 is LGHNA and CDR2 is YSLEER.

This clonotype appeared many times. The J gene is TRBJ2-7, the V gene TRBV27; 8 bases match TRBD2. CDR3 size: 14 residues. V lost 6 bases, J lost 7 bases, and 11 bases stayed unmatched. The germline CDR1 and CDR2 sequences are MNHEY and SMNVEV (reference sequence). The chain's CDR3 is CASSRRVAGREQYF. The DNA for the CDR3 is TGTGCCAGCAGCCGCCGGGTAGCGGGAAGGGAGCAGTACTTC.

This clonotype was observed at least ten times. The V and J genes are TRBV12-3 or TRBV12-4 and TRBJ2-5; 11 positions match TRBD2. This CDR3 is built from 18 residues. J lost 5 bases, V lost 6 bases, and 17 bases had no gene match. The CDR3, as DNA: TGTGCCAGCAGCCCAGGGACTAGCGGACGGGCCTTATACGAGACCCAGTACTTC. As protein: CASSPGTSGRALYETQYF.

Ten or more counts support this clonotype. This chain connects TRBV27 to TRBJ1-5, with D tentatively TRBD1 (6 bases). The V end lost 6 bases, the J end lost 5 bases, and 14 bases lay between the germline ends. Germline V lookup: CDR1 MNHEY, CDR2 SMNVEV (reference sequence). The CDR3 runs to 14 residues. The CDR3 coding sequence is TGTGCCAGCAGGAAAACAGGGTTGGATCAGCCCCAGCATTTT. As protein: CASRKTGLDQPQHF.

The rearrangement uses TRBV12-3 or TRBV12-4 and TRBJ2-7; 9 bases are a match to TRBD1. With 5 bases clipped from V and 3 bases from J, the junction kept 5 bases outside the gene matches. The CDR3 runs 14 residues. The chain's CDR3 is CASSPMTGGYEQYF. DNA for the CDR3: TGTGCCAGCAGTCCGATGACAGGGGGCTACGAGCAGTACTTC.

This clonotype was seen repeatedly, ten times or more. The V gene is TRBV5-1, the J gene TRBJ1-1; 8 positions match TRBD1. Germline values: CDR1 SGHRS, CDR2 YFSETQ. The CDR3 totals 14 residues. J gave up 1 base and V 7 bases, and 6 bases lay outside the gene matches. The CDR3 coding sequence is TGCGCCAGCGGGTCTGACAGGGGGAACACTGAAGCTTTCTTT. Translating it yields CASGSDRGNTEAFF.

DNA of the CDR3: TGCAGTGCTAGGTCCCTGCGACAGATGAACACTGAAGCTTTCTTT. Encoded protein: CSARSLRQMNTEAFF. The chain is built from TRBV20-1 and TRBJ1-1; a weak D match, TRBD1 (5 bases). The CDR3 is made up of 15 amino acids. The V gene lost 3 bases and the J gene lost 0 bases, with 14 bases spanning the gap. CDR1 is DFQATT and CDR2 is SNEGSKA in the germline V gene (reference sequence).

This clonotype has ten or more counts. This chain connects TRBV4-3 to TRBJ2-5, with D maybe TRBD2 (5 bases). Germline V gives CDR1 LGHNA, CDR2 YSLEER. The CDR3 runs 14 residues. The V end was cut by 0 bases, the J end by 4 bases, with 9 bases between. DNA for the CDR3: TGCGCCAGCAGCCAAGATCGCGCGGGAGAGACCCAGTACTTC. Its protein is CASSQDRAGETQYF.

This clonotype appeared many times. The chain joins TRBV11-2 to TRBJ2-7; D is possibly TRBD1 (6 bases). V lost 7 bases, J lost 3 bases, and 13 bases lay in between. Germline loops: CDR1 SGHAT, CDR2 FQNNGV. This CDR3 has 13 amino acids. CDR3 amino acids: CASNRDTYYEQYF. DNA for the CDR3: TGTGCCAGCAACCGGGACACTTACTACGAGCAGTACTTC.

V is TRBV6-2 or TRBV6-3 and J is TRBJ1-5; TRBD1 matches 8 bases. V was clipped by 0 bases and J by 3 bases; unmatched bases: 1. Germline CDR1 reads MNHEY; CDR2 reads SVGEGT. This CDR3 is 15 amino acids long. The CDR3 nucleotides read TGTGCCAGCAGTTACTCGGACAGGGCCAATCAGCCCCAGCATTTT. It yields the protein CASSYSDRANQPQHF.

The J gene is TRBJ2-2, the V gene TRBV5-1, with D perhaps TRBD1 or TRBD2 (5 bases each). The CDR3 consists of 14 residues. Germline V gene data show CDR1 as SGHRS and CDR2 as YFSETQ. The V gene lost 4 bases and the J gene lost 3 bases, with 10 bases spanning the gap. CDR3 sequence reads: CASSRDPHTGELFF. CDR3 DNA sequence: TGCGCCAGCAGCCGGGACCCTCACACCGGGGAGCTGTTTTTT.

This clonotype occurred many times. The chain combines TRBV7-9 with TRBJ2-7, with D perhaps TRBD2 (5 bases). V lost 5 bases, J lost 4 bases, and 9 bases lay in between. CDR3 size: 12 residues. Germline CDR1 SEHNR, CDR2 FQNEAQ (reference sequence). CDR3 region: CASSAGGYEQYF. As DNA, the CDR3 is TGTGCCAGCAGCGCAGGCGGGTACGAGCAGTACTTC.

This clonotype was picked up many times. The chain employs TRBV6-1 and TRBJ2-7; the match to TRBD1 covers 7 bases. With V trimmed by 1 base and J by 5 bases, 8 bases remained unmatched. Germline CDR1 reads MNHNS; CDR2 reads SASEGT. This CDR3 comprises 15 residues. Here the CDR3 reads CASSEVSGTAHEQYF. The CDR3 nucleotides read TGTGCCAGCAGTGAAGTGTCGGGGACAGCCCACGAGCAGTACTTC.

This clonotype was counted at least ten times. This chain uses TRBV6-1 with TRBJ2-7; TRBD1 might be the D (6 bases). V was cut by 4 bases and J by 2 bases, with 15 bases left in between. This CDR3 is built from 15 residues. CDR1 and CDR2 (germline): MNHNS, SASEGT. As DNA, the CDR3 is TGTGCCAGCAGTGCTACAGGGCCGAGCCCCTACGAGCAGTACTTC. Translating it yields CASSATGPSPYEQYF.

This clonotype was detected ten times or more. The gene calls are TRBV4-2 and TRBJ2-2; 9 nucleotides agree with TRBD2. The length of the CDR3 is 18 residues. Germline V gene lookup returns CDR1 LGHNA and CDR2 YNFKEQ. Trimming cost V 2 bases and J 0 bases; bases outside gene matches: 7. As DNA, the CDR3 is TGTGCCAGCAGCCAACGTCTGCAGCGGGAGGCGAACACCGGGGAGCTGTTTTTT. Amino acids: CASSQRLQREANTGELFF.

In this sample, this clonotype turned up many times. The CDR3 loop reads CASSLGLTSGFQETQYF. The CDR3 coding sequence is TGTGCCAGCAGCTTAGGTTTGACTAGCGGGTTCCAAGAGACCCAGTACTTC. The chain combines TRBV11-2 with TRBJ2-5; TRBD2 aligns across 10 bases. The CDR3 runs 17 residues. J gave up 1 base and V 1 base, and 6 bases lay outside the gene matches. Germline CDR1 is SGHAT and CDR2 is FQNNGV.

This clonotype was picked up many times. The chain is built from TRBV12-3 or TRBV12-4 and TRBJ2-7, with D perhaps given as TRBD1 or TRBD2 (6 bases each). The CDR3 has 14 amino acids. V was cut by 4 bases and J by 7 bases, with 17 bases left in between. CDR3 amino acids: CASSSAGGRREQYF. CDR3 DNA sequence: TGTGCCAGCAGTTCCGCTGGGGGGCGGCGAGAGCAGTACTTC.

The rearrangement joins TRBV19 to TRBJ2-7; possible D gene TRBD1, 7 bases. The length of the CDR3 is 16 residues. V was pared by 6 bases and J by 7 bases, with 25 bases between. CDR1 and CDR2 from the germline V gene are LNHDA and SQIVND (reference sequence). CDR3 in amino acids: CASRTFGGTAHGEQYF. The CDR3 coding sequence is TGTGCCAGTAGGACCTTTGGCGGGACAGCCCACGGGGAGCAGTACTTC.

The sample holds many counts of this clonotype. The V call is TRBV30, the J call TRBJ2-7; D might be TRBD1 or TRBD2, each matching 6 bases. The V gene's germline CDR1 is GTSNPN and CDR2 SVGIG (reference sequence). This CDR3 spans 14 amino acids. V lost 0 bases and J lost 3, with 12 bases in between. CDR3: CAWSVPGARYEQYF. The CDR3 nucleotides read TGTGCCTGGAGTGTACCGGGGGCGCGCTACGAGCAGTACTTC. Filled out from reference TRBV30 and TRBJ2-7, the complete variable domain reads SQTIHQWPATLVQPVGSPLSLECTVEGTSNPNLYWYRQAAGRGLQLLFYSVGIGQISSEVPQNLSASRPQDRQFILSSKKLLLSDSGFYLCAWSVPGARYEQYFGPGTRLTVT.